One and the same sample provided the 24 T cell receptor beta chains below, sequenced in a study of blood T cell repertoires in COVID-19. Measured with immunoSEQ multiplex PCR; TCRdb has only the in-frame clones, and not every one. The sample contains fewer than 350,000 clones, around 81% of which appear only once. Sequenced input: peripheral blood. The receptors derive from a woman aged 55-70 years with active or convalescent COVID-19.

The rearrangement joins TRBV27 to TRBJ2-6; D unresolved. The CDR3 loop spans 17 amino acids. Germline loops: CDR1 MNHEY, CDR2 SMNVEV (reference sequence). V lost 3 bases and J lost 0, with 12 bases in between. This CDR3 is CASSFWLTPSGANVLTF. The CDR3 nucleotides read TGTGCCAGCAGTTTTTGGCTCACCCCCTCTGGGGCCAACGTCCTGACTTTC.

The chain joins TRBV11-2 to TRBJ2-5; 11 bases fit TRBD1. The CDR3 length is 19 residues. Germline-derived CDR1 and CDR2 are SGHAT and FQNNGV. After removal of 0 bases from V and 5 bases from J, the junction contained 14 bases not matched to a gene. This chain's CDR3 is CASSLDERLGQGVWETQYF. The DNA of the CDR3 is TGTGCCAGCAGCTTAGACGAGAGATTGGGACAGGGGGTCTGGGAGACCCAGTACTTC. Complete variable domain (other parts from reference TRBV11-2 and TRBJ2-5): EAGVAQSPRYKIIEKRQSVAFWCNPISGHATLYWYQQILGQGPKLLIQFQNNGVVDDSQLPKDRFSAERLKGVDSTLKIQPAKLEDSAVYLCASSLDERLGQGVWETQYFGPGTRLLVL.

This sequence joins TRBV18 and TRBJ1-2; 8 bases align to TRBD1. This CDR3 spans 16 amino acids. Per germline, CDR1 KGHSH and CDR2 LQKENI. V lost 6 bases to trimming and J lost 6 bases; unmatched junction nucleotides: 15. The CDR3 is CASSQAWTGSVDGYTF. The CDR3 nucleotides read TGTGCCAGCTCCCAAGCATGGACAGGGTCTGTGGATGGCTACACCTTC.

This chain connects TRBV7-8 to TRBJ2-1; 9 bases match TRBD1. The CDR3 is 18 residues long. Trimming cost V 5 bases and J 2 bases; bases outside gene matches: 13. Germline V gives CDR1 SGHVS, CDR2 FQNEAQ. CDR3 DNA sequence: TGTGCCAGCAGCGTAACGTACCCGGGACAGGGAACCTACAATGAGCAGTTCTTC. It specifies CASSVTYPGQGTYNEQFF.

The genes are TRBV2 and TRBJ2-3; D call uncertain. This CDR3 region has 17 residues. Germline values: CDR1 SNHLY, CDR2 FYNNEI. V was trimmed by 0 bases and J by 1 base, leaving 14 bases between them. CDR3 protein: CASSEAPTGSGTDTQYF. The DNA for the CDR3 is TGTGCCAGCAGTGAAGCGCCGACGGGTTCGGGCACAGATACGCAGTATTTT.

The V and J genes are TRBV3-1 (or the pseudogene TRBV3-2) and TRBJ1-5, with a possible D match to TRBD1 (5 bases). From germline, CDR1 is LGHDT and CDR2 YNNKEL (reference sequence). The CDR3 loop spans 14 amino acids. Trimming stripped 0 bases from V and 6 bases from J, with 9 bases between. CDR3 DNA: TGTGCCAGCAGCCAAGAGCTGGGGGGTCAGCCCCAGCATTTT. Protein: CASSQELGGQPQHF.

The gene calls are TRBV7-8 and TRBJ1-1; 10 bases are a match to TRBD1. V dropped 6 bases and J dropped 1; count of bases not matched to a gene: 14. Germline V CDR1 and CDR2: SGHVS, FQNEAQ. The CDR3 is 18 residues long. The CDR3 DNA is TGTGCCAGCAGATTGCGGGAGACAGGGGGCCGGGGGAACACTGAAGCTTTCTTT. Its protein product is CASRLRETGGRGNTEAFF. The entire variable domain, with the rest obtained from reference TRBV7-8 and TRBJ1-1, is as follows: GAGVSQSPRYKVAKRGQDVALRCDPISGHVSLFWYQQALGQGPEFLTYFQNEAQLDKSGLPSDRFFAERPEGSVSTLKIQRTQQEDSAVYLCASRLRETGGRGNTEAFFGQGTRLTVV.

This chain connects TRBV18 to TRBJ1-6; 7 bases are shared with TRBD1. V was pared by 2 bases and J by 14 bases, with 9 bases of the junction left unmatched. CDR1 is KGHSH and CDR2 is LQKENI in the germline V gene. CDR3 length equals 14 residues. The CDR3 region has the DNA TGTGCCAGCTCACCAGCCGCGGACAGGAGGGCCCTCCACTTT. This codes for CASSPAADRRALHF.

J is TRBJ1-2 and V is TRBV19; 8 bases fit TRBD1. The CDR3 is 14 amino acids. Germline V gives CDR1 LNHDA, CDR2 SQIVND (reference sequence). V gave up 10 bases and J gave up 5 bases; unmatched junction bases: 12. The chain's CDR3 is CATSPGQALYGYTF. CDR3 bases: TGTGCCACTTCCCCGGGACAGGCGTTATATGGCTACACCTTC.

On this clone: One junction end does not reproduce the germline sequence, and a read error may be involved. This chain joins TRBV4-1 and TRBJ1-4; D might be TRBD1 (5 bases). Germline CDR1 MGHRA, CDR2 YSYEKL. The CDR3 has 14 amino acids. The CDR3 region has the DNA TGCGCCAGCAGGCAAGGGGCCGGCAATGAAAAACTGTTTTTT. As protein: CASRQGAGNEKLFF.

This clone came up once. The chain carries TRBV3-1 (or the pseudogene TRBV3-2) and TRBJ1-2, with 11 nucleotides matching TRBD1. The CDR3 loop spans 15 amino acids. Trimming at V came to 1 base and at J to 7 bases, leaving 5 bases not matched to a gene. Germline values: CDR1 LGHDT, CDR2 YNNKEL (reference sequence). CDR3 coding DNA: TGTGCCAGCAGCCAAGGAGGACAGGGGGCTAGTGGCTACACCTTC. This codes for CASSQGGQGASGYTF.

The chain recombines TRBV5-4 with TRBJ2-1; the match to TRBD2 covers 11 bases. Germline CDR1 and CDR2: SGHNT and YYREEE (reference sequence). The J segment lost 9 bases and the V segment lost 5 bases, leaving 10 bases of the junction unmatched. The CDR3 spans 15 residues. The CDR3 DNA reads TGTGCCAGCAGACCATTAGCGGGGGGGCCGGGTGAGCAGTTCTTC. Translation: CASRPLAGGPGEQFF.

This clone came up a few times. The gene calls are TRBV5-1 and TRBJ2-3, with 7 bases lining up with TRBD2. Germline V lookup: CDR1 SGHRS, CDR2 YFSETQ. This CDR3 contains 17 residues. J lost 0 bases, V lost 0 bases, and 7 bases had no gene match. The CDR3 spells CASSLGGTIISTDTQYF. The CDR3 DNA follows: TGCGCCAGCAGCTTGGGAGGGACTATCATCAGCACAGATACGCAGTATTTT.

This clone turned up a few times. The CDR3 DNA is TGTGCCAGCAGTCCATACGACAGGCCCGGGGAGCTGTTTTTT. Protein: CASSPYDRPGELFF. The chain is built from TRBV27 and TRBJ2-2, with D tentatively TRBD1 (6 bases). Germline values: CDR1 MNHEY, CDR2 SMNVEV (reference sequence). The V gene lost 5 bases and the J gene lost 6 bases, with 13 bases spanning the gap. The CDR3 has 14 residues.

This clone has just a few counts. CDR3 sequence: CATSRDPGGGQPQHF. The CDR3 bases are TGTGCCACCAGCAGAGATCCGGGGGGGGGACAGCCCCAGCATTTT. The rearrangement joins TRBV15 to TRBJ1-5, with a weak D call TRBD1 (5 bases). Germline CDR1 and CDR2: LNHNV and YYDKDF (reference sequence). V lost 0 bases and J 7 bases, leaving 13 bases between the germline ends. The CDR3 sequence is 15 residues long.

This chain links TRBV2 with TRBJ1-5, with D possibly matching TRBD1 (5 bases). The length of the CDR3 is 14 residues. CDR1 and CDR2 from the germline V gene are SNHLY and FYNNEI. Trimming removed 4 bases from V and 2 bases from J, with 9 bases in between. CDR3 nucleotides: TGTGCCAGCAGTGGCGGGGCCCGCAATCAGCCCCAGCATTTT. It encodes CASSGGARNQPQHF. Variable domain in full (rest from reference TRBV2 and TRBJ1-5): EPEVTQTPSHQVTQMGQEVILRCVPISNHLYFYWYRQILGQKVEFLVSFYNNEISEKSEIFDDQFSVERPDGSNFTLKIRSTKLEDSAMYFCASSGGARNQPQHFGDGTRLSIL.

The chain employs TRBV3-1 (or the pseudogene TRBV3-2) and TRBJ2-3, with D perhaps TRBD1 (6 bases). Germline V gene sequence: CDR1 LGHDT, CDR2 YNNKEL (reference sequence). The V end was cut by 5 bases, the J end by 6 bases, with 18 bases between. CDR3 length equals 15 residues. The CDR3 DNA sequence: TGTGCCAGCAGCTCTTCAAACCAGGGGCAGGATACGCAGTATTTT. This encodes CASSSSNQGQDTQYF.

The chain joins TRBV9 to TRBJ2-1, with 11 positions matching TRBD2. V dropped 3 bases and J dropped 1; count of bases not matched to a gene: 3. Germline assignment: CDR1 SGDLS and CDR2 YYNGEE. This CDR3 region has 16 residues. CDR3 nucleotide sequence: TGTGCCAGCAGCGACCGACTAGCGGGGTCCTACAATGAGCAGTTCTTC. Its translation: CASSDRLAGSYNEQFF.

This chain connects TRBV29-1 to TRBJ2-5; 13 bases are shared with TRBD2. This CDR3 has 15 amino acids. The ends lost 7 bases at V and 4 bases at J; junction bases unmatched: 9. From germline, CDR1 is SQVTM and CDR2 ANQGSEA. CDR3 region: CSGTSGGRRAETQYF. The CDR3 nucleotides read TGCAGCGGGACTAGCGGGGGAAGGAGGGCAGAGACCCAGTACTTC.

The V gene is TRBV14, the J gene TRBJ1-2, with D perhaps TRBD1 (5 bases). The V gene's germline CDR1 is SGHDN and CDR2 FVKESK. This CDR3 region has 14 residues. Trimming shortened V by 1 base and J by 5 bases, and 11 bases separated the two germline ends. CDR3 protein: CASSQVGRDYGYTF. CDR3 coding DNA: TGTGCCAGCAGCCAAGTTGGCAGGGATTATGGCTACACCTTC.

This chain links TRBV7-2 with TRBJ2-3; 8 nucleotides line up with TRBD2. This CDR3 has 15 amino acids. V was clipped by 4 bases and J by 2 bases; unmatched bases: 5. Germline CDR1 reads SGHTA; CDR2 reads FQGNSA. The CDR3 is CASSYVAGNTDTQYF. CDR3 sequence (DNA): TGTGCCAGCAGCTATGTAGCGGGGAACACAGATACGCAGTATTTT.

V usage is TRBV7-9 and J usage is TRBJ1-5, with TRBD1 matching 7 bases. Germline V gene data show CDR1 as SEHNR and CDR2 as FQNEAQ (reference sequence). This CDR3 region has 14 residues. Trimming removed 5 bases from V and 6 bases from J; junction bases left unmatched: 7. The chain's CDR3 is CASSSDRVTQPQHF. As DNA, the CDR3 is TGTGCCAGCAGCAGCGACAGGGTAACTCAGCCCCAGCATTTT.

The V and J genes are TRBV2 and TRBJ1-1, with D uncertain. The CDR3 totals 13 residues. The V gene's germline CDR1 is SNHLY and CDR2 FYNNEI. V was cut by 6 bases and J by 1 base, with 9 bases left in between. The CDR3 is CASRFTSNTEAFF. CDR3 coding DNA: TGTGCCAGCAGGTTCACATCGAACACTGAAGCTTTCTTT. The complete variable domain, with remaining parts taken from reference TRBV2 and TRBJ1-1, reads EPEVTQTPSHQVTQMGQEVILRCVPISNHLYFYWYRQILGQKVEFLVSFYNNEISEKSEIFDDQFSVERPDGSNFTLKIRSTKLEDSAMYFCASRFTSNTEAFFGQGTRLTVV.

The chain carries TRBV10-3 and TRBJ2-3, with a tentative D call TRBD2 (7 bases). CDR1 ENHRY and CDR2 SYGVKD come from the germline V gene. Deletions cut 4 bases from V and 4 bases from J, with 12 bases between. The CDR3 runs 14 residues. DNA of the CDR3: TGTGCCATCAGTGCCGTCGGGGGGCCAGATACGCAGTATTTT. Protein product: CAISAVGGPDTQYF.